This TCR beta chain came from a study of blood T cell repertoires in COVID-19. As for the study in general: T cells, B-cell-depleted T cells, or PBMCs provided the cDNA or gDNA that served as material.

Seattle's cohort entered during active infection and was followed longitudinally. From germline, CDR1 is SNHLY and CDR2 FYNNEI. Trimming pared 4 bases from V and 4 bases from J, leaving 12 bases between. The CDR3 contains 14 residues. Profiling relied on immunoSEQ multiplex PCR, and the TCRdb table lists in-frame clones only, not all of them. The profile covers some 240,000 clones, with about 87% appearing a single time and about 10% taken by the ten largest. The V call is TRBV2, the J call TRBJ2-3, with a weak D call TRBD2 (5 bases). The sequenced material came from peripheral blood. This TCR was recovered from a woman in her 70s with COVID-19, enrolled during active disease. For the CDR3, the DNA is TGTGCCAGCAGTGTTTTCGCTAGCTCAGATACGCAGTATTTT. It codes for CASSVFASSDTQYF.